The rows below give T cell receptor beta chains drawn from one sample of a study of OX40 agonist ivuxolimab in advanced cancers. Clones were read by immunoSEQ multiplex PCR, and TCRdb kept only the in-frame ones, dropping some. Of 14,000 or so clones detected, 75% to 85% appear once; the ten largest clones hold roughly 18%. The sequencing here drew on CD4+ or CD8+ T cells sorted from blood, taken in a trial of the OX40 agonist ivuxolimab. These receptors all stem from an adult with an advanced solid tumor such as melanoma, head and neck, liver or kidney cancer. Both conserved end residues are part of each CDR3. D genes are given only for firm matches. Size values are once, few and many counts, or a class for expanded clones, and some rows have none.

j_gene: TRBJ1-1; d_gene: NA; v_gene: TRBV6-6; abundance: NA; CDR3nt: TGTGCCATAACCTCCTCGGGGCCATGGGCTGAAGCTTTCTTT; CDR3aa: CAITSSGPWAEAFF
j_gene: TRBJ2-1; d_gene: NA; v_gene: TRBV28; abundance: NA; CDR3nt: TGTGCCAGCAGTTTTCGGCCGAACAATGAGCAGTTCTTC; CDR3aa: CASSFRPNNEQFF
j_gene: TRBJ2-3; d_gene: TRBD2; v_gene: TRBV15; abundance: NA; CDR3nt: TGTGCCACCAGCAGACCCCTCCTTGCGGGAGGTAGCACAGATACGCAGTATTTT; CDR3aa: CATSRPLLAGGSTDTQYF
j_gene: TRBJ2-1; d_gene: TRBD2; v_gene: TRBV7-7; abundance: NA; CDR3nt: TGTGCTAGCAGCCCAGGACTAGCGGGATTCAATGAGCAGTTCTTC; CDR3aa: CASSPGLAGFNEQFF
j_gene: TRBJ2-3; d_gene: NA; v_gene: TRBV10-3; abundance: NA; CDR3nt: TGTGCCACCCTGGAGGGCAGCACAGATACGCAGTATTTT; CDR3aa: CATLEGSTDTQYF
j_gene: TRBJ1-1; d_gene: NA; v_gene: TRBV6-6; abundance: NA; CDR3nt: TGTGCCAGCAGTTACTCGGACGGTTCTGAAGCTTTCTTT; CDR3aa: CASSYSDGSEAFF
j_gene: TRBJ2-5; d_gene: TRBD1; v_gene: TRBV18; abundance: NA; CDR3nt: TGTGCCAGCTCTCCAGGGGACAGGGGCCCAGAGACCCAGTACTTC; CDR3aa: CASSPGDRGPETQYF
j_gene: TRBJ1-3; d_gene: NA; v_gene: TRBV27; abundance: NA; CDR3nt: TGTGCCAGCAGTCTGCTTGGGGCGCGAGGAAACACCATATATTTT; CDR3aa: CASSLLGARGNTIYF
j_gene: TRBJ2-1; d_gene: NA; v_gene: TRBV27; abundance: NA; CDR3nt: TGTGCCAGCAGTTTATACGGTGGGGTTGAGCAGTTCTTC; CDR3aa: CASSLYGGVEQFF
j_gene: TRBJ2-7; d_gene: NA; v_gene: TRBV7-3; abundance: NA; CDR3nt: TGTGCCAGCATCGCTGCAGGAAGCGAGGAGCAGTACTTC; CDR3aa: CASIAAGSEEQYF
j_gene: TRBJ1-2; d_gene: NA; v_gene: TRBV19; abundance: NA; CDR3nt: TGTGCCGCCCGGGACCCCTACGGCTATGGCTACACCTTC; CDR3aa: CAARDPYGYGYTF
j_gene: TRBJ2-1; d_gene: TRBD2; v_gene: TRBV6-1; abundance: NA; CDR3nt: TGTGCCAGCAGTCTAGCGGGAGGGGACTACAATGAGCAGTTCTTC; CDR3aa: CASSLAGGDYNEQFF
j_gene: TRBJ2-7; d_gene: NA; v_gene: TRBV5-1; abundance: few; CDR3nt: TGCGCCAGCAGCCCGCAGGGCCTTGACGTCTCCTACGAGCAGTACTTC; CDR3aa: CASSPQGLDVSYEQYF
j_gene: TRBJ2-1; d_gene: NA; v_gene: TRBV28; abundance: NA; CDR3nt: TGTGCCAGCAGTTCGTGGCGGAAACCCGCGGGGTATGAGCAGTTCTTC; CDR3aa: CASSSWRKPAGYEQFF
j_gene: TRBJ2-5; d_gene: NA; v_gene: TRBV6-5; abundance: NA; CDR3nt: TGTGCCAGCAGCCCCGACGGGCAGACCCAGTACTTC; CDR3aa: CASSPDGQTQYF
j_gene: TRBJ2-7; d_gene: NA; v_gene: TRBV6-5; abundance: NA; CDR3nt: TGTGCCAGCACCGACCAGGGGGGCGGATCCTACGAGCAGTACTTC; CDR3aa: CASTDQGGGSYEQYF
j_gene: TRBJ2-7; d_gene: NA; v_gene: TRBV7-8; abundance: few; CDR3nt: TGTGCCAGCAGCTTAGCAAGTGGGGAGCAGTACTTC; CDR3aa: CASSLASGEQYF
j_gene: TRBJ1-2; d_gene: NA; v_gene: TRBV7-9; abundance: NA; CDR3nt: TGTGCCAGCAGCGTCAGGGAGAACGGCTACACCTTC; CDR3aa: CASSVRENGYTF
j_gene: TRBJ1-2; d_gene: NA; v_gene: TRBV28; abundance: NA; CDR3nt: TGTGCCAGCAGTTCTTTGGAGTTTTTGGGTTTTAACACCTTC; CDR3aa: CASSSLEFLGFNTF
j_gene: TRBJ1-2; d_gene: TRBD1; v_gene: TRBV6-6; abundance: NA; CDR3nt: TGTGCCAGCAGTTACTCGAAGGGACAGGGTTTTGGTGGCTACACCTTC; CDR3aa: CASSYSKGQGFGGYTF
j_gene: TRBJ1-5; d_gene: NA; v_gene: TRBV5-6; abundance: few; CDR3nt: TGTGCCAGCAGCTTTTTTCCGACTAGCAATCAGCCCCAGCATTTT; CDR3aa: CASSFFPTSNQPQHF
j_gene: TRBJ1-1; d_gene: NA; v_gene: TRBV19; abundance: NA; CDR3nt: TGTGCCAGTGTCCTCTCTGGACGCCTGAACACTGAAGCTTTCTTT; CDR3aa: CASVLSGRLNTEAFF
j_gene: TRBJ2-4; d_gene: NA; v_gene: TRBV4-1; abundance: NA; CDR3nt: TGCGCCAGCAGCCAAGAAACAGTCTTAGCCAAAAACATTCAGTACTTC; CDR3aa: CASSQETVLAKNIQYF
j_gene: TRBJ1-1; d_gene: NA; v_gene: TRBV7-2; abundance: NA; CDR3nt: TGTGCCAGCAGTAAGGAGGAAACGAACACTGAAGCTTTCTTT; CDR3aa: CASSKEETNTEAFF
j_gene: TRBJ2-1; d_gene: TRBD2; v_gene: TRBV5-1; abundance: NA; CDR3nt: TGCGCCAGCAGCTTGGCCGTAGCGGGAGGGCCTAATGAGCAGTTCTTC; CDR3aa: CASSLAVAGGPNEQFF
j_gene: TRBJ2-7; d_gene: TRBD1; v_gene: TRBV2; abundance: NA; CDR3nt: TGTGCCAGCAGTGAAGGGCAGGGGGTATTCCCTCTCGAGCAGTACTTC; CDR3aa: CASSEGQGVFPLEQYF
j_gene: TRBJ2-7; d_gene: NA; v_gene: TRBV6-9; abundance: NA; CDR3nt: TGTGCCAGCAGTTACGGGTCAGTAGCCTACGAGCAGTACTTC; CDR3aa: CASSYGSVAYEQYF
j_gene: TRBJ2-1; d_gene: TRBD2; v_gene: TRBV7-8; abundance: NA; CDR3nt: TGTGCCAGCGTGGGGGCTAGCGGGAACGGTGAGCAGTTCTTC; CDR3aa: CASVGASGNGEQFF
j_gene: TRBJ2-1; d_gene: NA; v_gene: TRBV4-3; abundance: NA; CDR3nt: TGCGCCAGCAGCCAGCACCTTCTTACAGGGACGGGTGAGCAGTTCTTC; CDR3aa: CASSQHLLTGTGEQFF
j_gene: TRBJ2-7; d_gene: NA; v_gene: TRBV4-3; abundance: medium-sized; CDR3nt: TGCGCCAGCAGCCAACGACCCTCATGGGAGCAGTACTTC; CDR3aa: CASSQRPSWEQYF
j_gene: TRBJ2-1; d_gene: NA; v_gene: TRBV7-9; abundance: NA; CDR3nt: TGTGCCAGCAGCTTAGTGTGGGACCAATTCTACAATGAGCAGTTCTTC; CDR3aa: CASSLVWDQFYNEQFF
j_gene: TRBJ2-1; d_gene: NA; v_gene: TRBV13; abundance: NA; CDR3nt: TGTGCCAGCAGCTTGGAGAACCCCTACAATGAGCAGTTCTTC; CDR3aa: CASSLENPYNEQFF
j_gene: TRBJ2-5; d_gene: NA; v_gene: TRBV29-1; abundance: NA; CDR3nt: TGCAGCGTATGGGGGCCTCAAGAGACCCAGTACTTC; CDR3aa: CSVWGPQETQYF
j_gene: TRBJ2-7; d_gene: NA; v_gene: TRBV5-6; abundance: few; CDR3nt: TGTGCCAGCAGCTTGGGAGGTTACGAGCAGTACTTC; CDR3aa: CASSLGGYEQYF
j_gene: TRBJ2-7; d_gene: NA; v_gene: TRBV20-1; abundance: NA; CDR3nt: TGCAGTGCGCGGGGCTACGAGCAGTACTTC; CDR3aa: CSARGYEQYF
j_gene: TRBJ2-6; d_gene: NA; v_gene: TRBV23-1; abundance: NA; CDR3nt: TGCGCCAGCAGTATCGTGGTGACGCAACAAAGTCGGGCCAACGTCCTGACTTTC; CDR3aa: CASSIVVTQQSRANVLTF
j_gene: TRBJ1-5; d_gene: NA; v_gene: TRBV6-5; abundance: few; CDR3nt: TGTGCCAGCAGTTACTACGGGGGGCAGGATCAGCCCCAGCATTTT; CDR3aa: CASSYYGGQDQPQHF
j_gene: TRBJ2-7; d_gene: TRBD1; v_gene: TRBV19; abundance: NA; CDR3nt: TGTGCCAGTAGCCCCAGGGGGAGCTCCTACGAGCAGTACTTC; CDR3aa: CASSPRGSSYEQYF
j_gene: TRBJ2-1; d_gene: NA; v_gene: TRBV7-6; abundance: medium-sized; CDR3nt: TGTGCCAGCAGCTTACGGTCTAACCGCAATGAGCAGTTCTTC; CDR3aa: CASSLRSNRNEQFF
j_gene: TRBJ2-3; d_gene: NA; v_gene: TRBV11-2; abundance: NA; CDR3nt: TGTGCCAGCAGCTCCGAACGGGGGAAGCAGTATTTT; CDR3aa: CASSSERGKQYF
j_gene: TRBJ2-1; d_gene: TRBD2; v_gene: TRBV11-2; abundance: NA; CDR3nt: TGTGCCAGCAGCTCGGGGACTAGCGGGTACTCCTACAATGAGCAGTTCTTC; CDR3aa: CASSSGTSGYSYNEQFF
j_gene: TRBJ2-1; d_gene: NA; v_gene: TRBV2; abundance: NA; CDR3nt: TGTGCCAGCAGTGACTACCGCTCCAACAATGAGCAGTTCTTC; CDR3aa: CASSDYRSNNEQFF
j_gene: TRBJ2-1; d_gene: NA; v_gene: TRBV7-9; abundance: NA; CDR3nt: TGTGCCAGCAGTCCACAAGCGAGGTGGGTTGGCTCCTACAATGAGCAGTTCTTC; CDR3aa: CASSPQARWVGSYNEQFF
j_gene: TRBJ2-1; d_gene: NA; v_gene: TRBV6-5; abundance: NA; CDR3nt: TGTGCCAGCAGTTACTCTGGCAATGAGCAGTTCTTC; CDR3aa: CASSYSGNEQFF
j_gene: TRBJ1-2; d_gene: NA; v_gene: TRBV6-6; abundance: NA; CDR3nt: TGTGCCAGCAGTCTCCAGGGAAACTATGGCTACACCTTC; CDR3aa: CASSLQGNYGYTF
j_gene: TRBJ2-3; d_gene: NA; v_gene: TRBV28; abundance: NA; CDR3nt: TGTGCCAGCAGTTCTATGATGAGGGGGACTAGCACAGATACGCAGTATTTT; CDR3aa: CASSSMMRGTSTDTQYF
j_gene: TRBJ2-5; d_gene: NA; v_gene: TRBV7-9; abundance: once; CDR3nt: TGTGCCAGCAGCTTAGAGTTGTCCTACCAAGAGACCCAGTACTTC; CDR3aa: CASSLELSYQETQYF
j_gene: TRBJ2-5; d_gene: NA; v_gene: TRBV5-4; abundance: once; CDR3nt: TGTGCCAGCAGCTTGCGGAACCAAGAGACCCAGTACTTC; CDR3aa: CASSLRNQETQYF
j_gene: TRBJ2-7; d_gene: NA; v_gene: TRBV7-8; abundance: NA; CDR3nt: TGTGCCAGCAGCCCGACTTTCAGCGAGCAGTACTTC; CDR3aa: CASSPTFSEQYF
j_gene: TRBJ2-2; d_gene: TRBD1; v_gene: TRBV4-1; abundance: NA; CDR3nt: TGCGCCAGCAGCCTCTTACAGGGGGCAGCCACCGGGGAGCTGTTTTTT; CDR3aa: CASSLLQGAATGELFF